This TCR beta chain was recovered during a study of shared T cell receptors in the human thymus. The germline V gene has CDR1 SGDLS and CDR2 YYNGEE. V dropped 0 bases and J dropped 2 bases, with 14 bases sitting between them. CDR3 length: 16 amino acids. The table came from immunoSEQ multiplex PCR; TCRdb's copy has only in-frame clones and leaves some out. The repertoire holds about 660,000 clones, with roughly 86% as singletons. The sample was also reused in another study, on human thymus T cells. Turning to that study: Obtained as resections during corrective heart surgery, the thymus tissue was then studied. Thymic and blood repertoires appeared to show biased V and J gene usage. Related research described strongly overlapping thymic repertoires in unrelated people.

The material sequenced was thymocytes. This chain connects TRBV9 to TRBJ1-2; a weak D match, TRBD1 (5 bases). The sequence came from a boy under two years old with a congenital heart defect. This chain's CDR3 is CASSVAGTGVNYGYTF. CDR3 bases: TGTGCCAGCAGCGTAGCCGGAACAGGAGTCAACTATGGCTACACCTTC.